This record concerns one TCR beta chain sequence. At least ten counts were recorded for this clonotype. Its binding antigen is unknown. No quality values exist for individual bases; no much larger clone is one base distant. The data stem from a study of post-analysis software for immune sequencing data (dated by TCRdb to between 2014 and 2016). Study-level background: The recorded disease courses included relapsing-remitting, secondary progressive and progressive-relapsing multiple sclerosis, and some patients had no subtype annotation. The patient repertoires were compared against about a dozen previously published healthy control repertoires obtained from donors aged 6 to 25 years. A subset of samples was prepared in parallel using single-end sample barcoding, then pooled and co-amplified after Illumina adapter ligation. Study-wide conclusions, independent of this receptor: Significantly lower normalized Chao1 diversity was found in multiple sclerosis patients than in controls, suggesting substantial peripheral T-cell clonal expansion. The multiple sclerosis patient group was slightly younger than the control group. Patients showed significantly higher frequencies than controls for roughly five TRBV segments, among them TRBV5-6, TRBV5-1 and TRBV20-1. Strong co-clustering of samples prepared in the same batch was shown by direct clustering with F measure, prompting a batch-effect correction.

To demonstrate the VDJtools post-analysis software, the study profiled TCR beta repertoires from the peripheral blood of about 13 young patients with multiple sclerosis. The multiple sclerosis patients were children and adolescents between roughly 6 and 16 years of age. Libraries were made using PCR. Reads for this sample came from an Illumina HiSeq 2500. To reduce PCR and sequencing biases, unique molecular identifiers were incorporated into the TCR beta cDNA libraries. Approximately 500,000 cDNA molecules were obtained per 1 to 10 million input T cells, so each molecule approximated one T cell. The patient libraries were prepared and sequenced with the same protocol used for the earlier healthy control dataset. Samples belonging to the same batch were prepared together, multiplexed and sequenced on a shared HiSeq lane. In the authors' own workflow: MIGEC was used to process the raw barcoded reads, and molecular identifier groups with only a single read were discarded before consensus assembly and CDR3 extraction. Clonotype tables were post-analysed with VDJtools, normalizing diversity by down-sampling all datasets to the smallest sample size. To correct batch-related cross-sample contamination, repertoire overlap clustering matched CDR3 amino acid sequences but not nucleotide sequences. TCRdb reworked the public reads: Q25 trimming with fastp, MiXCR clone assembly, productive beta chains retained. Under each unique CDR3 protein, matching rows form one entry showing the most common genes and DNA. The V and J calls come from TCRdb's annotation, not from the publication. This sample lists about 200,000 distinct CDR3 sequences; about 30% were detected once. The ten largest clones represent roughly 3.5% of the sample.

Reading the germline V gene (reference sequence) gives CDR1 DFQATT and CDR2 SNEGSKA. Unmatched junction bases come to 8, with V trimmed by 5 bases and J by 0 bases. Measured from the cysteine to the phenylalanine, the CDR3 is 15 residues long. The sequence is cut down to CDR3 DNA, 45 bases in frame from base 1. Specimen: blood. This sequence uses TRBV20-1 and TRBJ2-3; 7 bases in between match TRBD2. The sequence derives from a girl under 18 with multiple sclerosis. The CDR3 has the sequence CSALEGGRSTDTQYF. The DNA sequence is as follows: TGCAGTGCTTTAGAGGGCGGGAGAAGCACAGATACGCAGTATTTT.